Detailed here is one TCR beta chain. The antigen is not known. Regions amplified from RNA transcripts were the TCR beta CDR3 regions. The HTBI primer set drove a first-round RT-PCR of the TCR CDR3. TCRdb recomputed calls from the multiplex PCR reads with MiXCR, one row per CDR3 protein. There are roughly 420,000 distinct CDR3 sequences in the sample; 15% to 18% occur only once, and about 7.7% lies in the top ten. These data belong to a study of T cells in Graves' hyperthyroidism and ophthalmopathy. Study results and limitations: Most thyroid-expanded clonotypes above 0.001 were also found in blood.

The sequence came from a woman aged 18-35 years with Graves' hyperthyroidism. Sequenced material: blood.

The CDR3 region has the DNA TGTGCCAGTAGTATGGTAGCGGGAGGGCCAACGGGGTCAGATACGCAGTATTTT. The encoded protein is CASSMVAGGPTGSDTQYF. The chain links TRBV19 to TRBJ2-3; 11 bases line up with TRBD2. Germline V gene data show CDR1 as LNHDA and CDR2 as SQIVND (reference sequence). After removal of 3 bases from V and 4 bases from J, the junction contained 12 bases not matched to a gene. CDR3 length: 18 residues.